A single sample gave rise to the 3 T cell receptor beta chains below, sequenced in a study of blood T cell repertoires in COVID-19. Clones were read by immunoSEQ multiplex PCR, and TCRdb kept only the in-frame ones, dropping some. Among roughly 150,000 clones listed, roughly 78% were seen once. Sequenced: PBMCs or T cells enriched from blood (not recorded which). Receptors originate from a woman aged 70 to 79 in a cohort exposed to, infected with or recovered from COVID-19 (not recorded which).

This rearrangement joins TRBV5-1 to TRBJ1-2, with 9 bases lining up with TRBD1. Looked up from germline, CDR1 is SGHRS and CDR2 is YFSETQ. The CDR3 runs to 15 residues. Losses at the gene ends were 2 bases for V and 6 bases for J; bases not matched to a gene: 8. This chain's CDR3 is CASSFGYTGGNGYTF. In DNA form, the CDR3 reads TGCGCCAGCAGCTTCGGCTATACAGGGGGCAATGGCTACACCTTC.

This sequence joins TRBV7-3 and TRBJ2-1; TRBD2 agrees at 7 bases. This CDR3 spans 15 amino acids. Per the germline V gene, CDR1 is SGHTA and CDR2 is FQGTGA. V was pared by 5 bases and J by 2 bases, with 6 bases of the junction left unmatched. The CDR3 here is CASSLTAGPYNEQFF. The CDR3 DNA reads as TGTGCCAGCAGCCTCACAGCGGGGCCCTACAATGAGCAGTTCTTC.

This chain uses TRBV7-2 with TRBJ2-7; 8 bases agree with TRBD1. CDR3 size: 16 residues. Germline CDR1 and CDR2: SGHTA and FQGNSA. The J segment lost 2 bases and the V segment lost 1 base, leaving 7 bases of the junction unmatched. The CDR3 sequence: CASSLGVGQGTYEQYF. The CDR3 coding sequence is TGTGCCAGCAGCTTAGGAGTAGGACAGGGAACCTACGAGCAGTACTTC.